This TCR beta chain was captured in a study of blood T cell repertoires in COVID-19. Germline V gives CDR1 SGHRS, CDR2 YFSETQ. V was pared by 0 bases and J by 5 bases, with 8 bases of the junction left unmatched. The CDR3 is 15 amino acids. Measured with immunoSEQ multiplex PCR; TCRdb has only the in-frame clones, and not every one. The sample includes roughly 230,000 clones, 65% to 90% of them seen just once. Material for sequencing was peripheral blood. The rearrangement joins TRBV5-1 to TRBJ2-7; 7 nucleotides agree with TRBD1. The sequence was collected from a woman aged 45-65 years with acute or convalescent COVID-19. The CDR3 nucleotides are TGCGCCAGCAGCTTGGTTGGTCAGGGGGAGAACGAGCAGTACTTC. Protein: CASSLVGQGENEQYF.